This T cell receptor beta chain is from a study of blood T cell repertoires in COVID-19. On the study more broadly: Sites across the United States, Italy and Spain contributed samples from acute and convalescent COVID-19. Sources were T cells, B-cell-depleted T cells, or PBMCs; the material itself was cDNA or gDNA.

This clone was found a few times. The CDR3 loop spans 16 amino acids. Germline CDR1 reads MNHEY; CDR2 reads SMNVEV (reference sequence). J was trimmed by 2 bases and V by 3 bases; bases with no gene match: 5. Per the original data handling: Amplified reference gene primers provided the basis for estimating nucleated cell counts. The protocol was immunoSEQ multiplex PCR, while the TCRdb copy is restricted to in-frame clones and leaves out a portion. The DNA gave D and trimming, while V, J and clone size come from that table. The sample includes 250,000 to 350,000 clones, approximately 90% of them seen just once.

This receptor was obtained from a woman in her 30s with COVID-19, enrolled during active disease. The V and J genes are TRBV27 and TRBJ2-1; TRBD2 matches 9 bases. The sequenced material came from peripheral blood. CDR3 region: CASSFVAGATYNEQFF. CDR3 bases: TGTGCCAGCAGTTTCGTAGCGGGAGCGACCTACAATGAGCAGTTCTTC.